Following are 20 T cell receptor beta chains from one sample sequenced in a study of neoadjuvant anti-PD-1 for oral cavity cancer. Assay: immunoSEQ multiplex PCR; the TCRdb copy retains only in-frame clones and omits some. The sample includes about 61,000 clones, more than 60% of them seen just once. Sequenced material: PBMCs, taken before nivolumab (anti-PD-1) treatment. The origin of the receptors is a person between 40 and 79 years old with oral cavity squamous cell carcinoma.

J is TRBJ1-1 and V is TRBV6-1; tentative D call: TRBD1 (6 bases). Germline-derived CDR1 and CDR2 are MNHNS and SASEGT. The CDR3 covers 13 residues. Trimming cost V 6 bases and J 1 base, with 9 bases left between them. CDR3: CASRLQGNTEAFF. The CDR3 nucleotides read TGTGCCAGCAGGCTACAGGGGAACACTGAAGCTTTCTTT.

In DNA, the CDR3 is TGTGCCAGCAAAGACAACAGGCAAGACTATGGCTACACCTTC. Translation gives CASKDNRQDYGYTF. The V call is TRBV2, the J call TRBJ1-2; D is possibly TRBD1 (5 bases). From germline, CDR1 is SNHLY and CDR2 FYNNEI. Trimming pared 7 bases from V and 3 bases from J, leaving 15 bases between. The CDR3 totals 14 residues.

The chain is built from TRBV7-8 and TRBJ2-2; D perhaps matches TRBD2 (7 bases). The CDR3 totals 16 residues. Per the germline V gene, CDR1 is SGHVS and CDR2 is FQNEAQ. Trimming stripped 2 bases from V and 1 base from J, with 11 bases between. The DNA for the CDR3 is TGTGCCAGCAGCTTAACGGGGGGCAGGAACACCGGGGAGCTGTTTTTT. Amino acid sequence: CASSLTGGRNTGELFF.

This clone has a handful of counts. The chain uses TRBV4-1 and TRBJ2-3, with D perhaps matching TRBD1 or TRBD2 (6 bases each). V was clipped by 2 bases and J by 2 bases, with 8 bases between them. Germline values: CDR1 MGHRA, CDR2 YSYEKL. The CDR3 covers 14 residues. For the CDR3, the DNA is TGCGCCAGCAGCCAACGGGGGCCCACAGATACGCAGTATTTT. Protein product: CASSQRGPTDTQYF.

The chain has TRBV11-2 and TRBJ2-2; D remains unclear. Trimming removed 6 bases at V and 1 base at J, with 12 bases between. Germline CDR1 reads SGHAT; CDR2 reads FQNNGV. The CDR3 has 15 residues. The chain's CDR3 is CASSSSRRNTGELFF. The CDR3 nucleotides read TGTGCCAGCAGTTCGTCTAGGAGGAACACCGGGGAGCTGTTTTTT.

This rearrangement joins TRBV28 to TRBJ1-2; D is possibly TRBD1 (6 bases). Looked up from germline, CDR1 is MDHEN and CDR2 is SYDVKM. Trimming pared 4 bases from V and 8 bases from J, leaving 23 bases between. This CDR3 is built from 16 residues. The CDR3 DNA is TGTGCCAGCAGTTCATCTTGGGGGGGCGCTTGGGAGGGCTACACCTTC. Translating gives CASSSSWGGAWEGYTF.

This sequence joins TRBV5-1 and TRBJ2-1; TRBD2 matches at 10 bases. Trimming cost V 5 bases and J 10 bases; bases outside gene matches: 6. CDR1 and CDR2 from the germline V gene are SGHRS and YFSETQ. CDR3 length: 13 residues. The CDR3 DNA follows: TGCGCCAGCAGTCAGCGGGGGGGCCAGGAGCAGTTCTTC. It is translated as CASSQRGGQEQFF.

The gene calls are TRBV11-2 and TRBJ2-7, with TRBD1 matching 7 bases. This CDR3 is 14 amino acids long. Germline trimming cut 5 bases from V and 6 bases from J; bases unmatched to any gene: 10. The germline gives CDR1 SGHAT, CDR2 FQNNGV. CDR3: CASSLRQGSLEQYF. For the CDR3, the DNA is TGTGCCAGCAGCCTCCGACAGGGCTCCCTCGAGCAGTACTTC.

This chain joins TRBV29-1 and TRBJ2-1; TRBD2 is a possible D gene (5 bases). Germline loops: CDR1 SQVTM, CDR2 ANQGSEA. The CDR3 has 14 amino acids. The DNA for the CDR3 is TGCAGTTTACCGGGGAACGGGTCCTACAATGAGCAGTTCTTC. Translation: CSLPGNGSYNEQFF.

This chain connects TRBV29-1 to TRBJ2-1, with 12 bases that match TRBD2. Germline V gives CDR1 SQVTM, CDR2 ANQGSEA. The CDR3 consists of 15 residues. Trimming cost V 7 bases and J 0 bases; bases outside gene matches: 4. The DNA of the CDR3 is TGCAGCGCCTTGACTAGCGGGAGCTCCTACAATGAGCAGTTCTTC. Protein sequence: CSALTSGSSYNEQFF.

As DNA, the CDR3 is TGTGCCAGCAGCTTCCGCTTGAACACTGAAGCTTTCTTT. Translation: CASSFRLNTEAFF. This chain connects TRBV7-9 to TRBJ1-1; D is unclear. In germline, CDR1 is SEHNR, CDR2 FQNEAQ (reference sequence). Between the trimmed V and J ends, which lost 3 bases and 0 bases, there was a span of 5 bases. The length of the CDR3 is 13 residues.

J is TRBJ2-5 and V is TRBV7-2, with 8 positions matching TRBD1. The CDR3 has 14 amino acids. Unmatched junction bases numbered 3, after V lost 5 bases and J lost 1 base. Germline V gene sequence: CDR1 SGHTA, CDR2 FQGNSA. As DNA, the CDR3 is TGTGCCAGCAGCCGGACAGGGCCCCAAGAGACCCAGTACTTC. Its translation: CASSRTGPQETQYF.

This clone has just one count. V is TRBV5-4 and J is TRBJ1-1; D is unclear. This CDR3 has 14 residues. V lost 4 bases and J lost 4, with 14 bases in between. Germline V lookup: CDR1 SGHNT, CDR2 YYREEE (reference sequence). The CDR3 DNA reads as TGTGCCAGCAGCACAACGAGGCGTGTCACTGAAGCTTTCTTT. It is translated as CASSTTRRVTEAFF.

The chain links TRBV9 to TRBJ1-4; unclear D gene. Trimming removed 6 bases at V and 4 bases at J, with 16 bases between. Germline loops: CDR1 SGDLS, CDR2 YYNGEE. The CDR3 covers 15 residues. The CDR3 loop reads CASTLSGGGNEKLFF. CDR3 sequence (DNA): TGTGCCAGCACCCTCTCGGGCGGAGGTAATGAAAAACTGTTTTTT.

This clone came up a few times. The genes are TRBV20-1 and TRBJ1-5; a possible D gene is TRBD1 (5 bases). This CDR3 spans 11 amino acids. The ends were cut back, 7 bases at V and 6 bases at J, with 10 bases in the middle. Looked up from germline, CDR1 is DFQATT and CDR2 is SNEGSKA (reference sequence). The CDR3 nucleotides are TGCAGTGTCGGGGGGGGTCAGCCCCAGCATTTT. Protein product: CSVGGGQPQHF.

This clone was picked up one time. V and J are TRBV2 and TRBJ2-7, with a possible D match to TRBD2 (6 bases). The CDR3 consists of 14 residues. Germline CDR1 is SNHLY and CDR2 is FYNNEI. V was cut by 10 bases and J by 4 bases, with 20 bases left in between. The CDR3 loop is CATTRRVGTYEQYF. CDR3 DNA: TGTGCCACCACTCGCAGGGTAGGGACTTACGAGCAGTACTTC.

A single count supports this clone. The chain uses TRBV30 and TRBJ1-1; no reliable D call. The germline V gene has CDR1 GTSNPN and CDR2 SVGIG (reference sequence). CDR3 length: 13 residues. V lost 1 base and J 0 bases, leaving 6 bases between the germline ends. CDR3 loop: CAWSAGMNTEAFF. The CDR3 nucleotides are TGTGCCTGGAGTGCGGGGATGAACACTGAAGCTTTCTTT. The full variable domain, with the rest looked up from reference TRBV30 and TRBJ1-1, is SQTIHQWPATLVQPVGSPLSLECTVEGTSNPNLYWYRQAAGRGLQLLFYSVGIGQISSEVPQNLSASRPQDRQFILSSKKLLLSDSGFYLCAWSAGMNTEAFFGQGTRLTVV.

This clone showed up just a few times. This chain links TRBV6-1 with TRBJ1-3; D unresolved. The CDR3 runs to 16 residues. Germline V gene sequence: CDR1 MNHNS, CDR2 SASEGT. The V and J ends lost 4 bases and 0 bases respectively, with 13 bases between them. This chain's CDR3 is CASSGNSAASGNTIYF. CDR3 nucleotide sequence: TGTGCCAGCAGTGGCAATAGCGCAGCCTCTGGAAACACCATATATTTT.

The V and J genes are TRBV2 and TRBJ1-1, with a weak D call TRBD1 (6 bases). The germline CDR1 and CDR2 sequences are SNHLY and FYNNEI. The V end lost 5 bases, the J end lost 3 bases, and 10 bases lay between the germline ends. This CDR3 comprises 13 residues. The CDR3 protein is CASSFRTDTEAFF. The CDR3 nucleotides read TGTGCCAGCAGTTTTCGGACAGACACTGAAGCTTTCTTT.

J is TRBJ1-4 and V is TRBV19; 7 positions agree with TRBD1. V trimming: 5 bases; J trimming: 5 bases; junction bases outside the gene matches: 8. The germline V gene encodes CDR1 LNHDA and CDR2 SQIVND (reference sequence). This CDR3 spans 15 amino acids. This chain's CDR3 is CASSAGDSQNEKLFF. Here the CDR3 DNA reads TGTGCCAGTAGTGCCGGGGACAGCCAGAATGAAAAACTGTTTTTT. Filled out from reference TRBV19 and TRBJ1-4, the complete variable domain reads DGGITQSPKYLFRKEGQNVTLSCEQNLNHDAMYWYRQDPGQGLRLIYYSQIVNDFQKGDIAEGYSVSREKKESFPLTVTSAQKNPTAFYLCASSAGDSQNEKLFFGSGTQLSVL.